This T cell receptor beta chain was obtained from a study of blood T cell repertoires in COVID-19. About the research overall: T cells, B-cell-depleted T cells, or PBMCs supplied cDNA or gDNA.

The CDR3 loop spans 16 amino acids. The junction had 9 bases not matched to a gene; V was cut back by 3 bases and J by 5 bases. Germline V gene lookup returns CDR1 SEHNR and CDR2 FQNEAQ (reference sequence). The protocol was immunoSEQ multiplex PCR, while the TCRdb copy is restricted to in-frame clones and leaves out a portion. The top ten clones hold 2.5% to 3.5% of a sample with 200,000 to 250,000 clones, roughly 86% of them seen once. The chain recombines TRBV7-9 with TRBJ2-3, with 9 bases that match TRBD1. The sample comprised peripheral blood. The TCR sequence derives from a woman younger than 45 who had recovered from COVID-19. For the CDR3, the DNA is TGTGCCAGCAGCTTGATTACAGGGGGCGCGAAAGATACGCAGTATTTT. It is translated as CASSLITGGAKDTQYF.